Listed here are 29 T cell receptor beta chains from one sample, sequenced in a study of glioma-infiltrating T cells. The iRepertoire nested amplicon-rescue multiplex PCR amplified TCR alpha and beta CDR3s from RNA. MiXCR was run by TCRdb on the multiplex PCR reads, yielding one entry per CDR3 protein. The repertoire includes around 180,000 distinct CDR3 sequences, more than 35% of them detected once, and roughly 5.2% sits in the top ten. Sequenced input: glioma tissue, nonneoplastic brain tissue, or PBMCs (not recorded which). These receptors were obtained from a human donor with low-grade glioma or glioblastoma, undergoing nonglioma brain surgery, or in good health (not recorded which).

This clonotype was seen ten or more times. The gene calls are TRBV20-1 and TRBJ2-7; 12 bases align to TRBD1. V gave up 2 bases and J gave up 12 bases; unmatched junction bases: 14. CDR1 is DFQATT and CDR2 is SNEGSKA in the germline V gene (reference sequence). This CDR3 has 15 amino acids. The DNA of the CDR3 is TGCAGTGCTAGAAGTATCGGGACAGGGGGCTTTAGCGCGTACTTC. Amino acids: CSARSIGTGGFSAYF.

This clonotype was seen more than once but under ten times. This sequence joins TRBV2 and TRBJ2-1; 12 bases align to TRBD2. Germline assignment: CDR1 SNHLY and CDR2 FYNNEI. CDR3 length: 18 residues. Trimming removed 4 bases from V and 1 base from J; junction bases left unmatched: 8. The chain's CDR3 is CASSAPGLAGISYNEQFF. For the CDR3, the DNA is TGTGCCAGCAGTGCTCCAGGACTAGCGGGAATTTCCTACAATGAGCAGTTCTTC.

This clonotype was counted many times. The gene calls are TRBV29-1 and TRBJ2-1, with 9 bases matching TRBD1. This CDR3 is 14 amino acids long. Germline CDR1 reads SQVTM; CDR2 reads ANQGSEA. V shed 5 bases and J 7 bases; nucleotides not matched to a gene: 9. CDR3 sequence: CSVTRTGAGNEQFF. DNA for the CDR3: TGCAGCGTTACACGGACAGGGGCGGGTAATGAGCAGTTCTTC.

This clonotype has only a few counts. The CDR3 spells CAIKDGSYEQYF. CDR3 coding DNA: TGTGCCATCAAGGACGGCTCCTACGAGCAGTACTTC. The chain has TRBV10-3 and TRBJ2-7; D gene ambiguous. Per germline, CDR1 ENHRY and CDR2 SYGVKD. The CDR3 contains 12 residues. Trimming pared 7 bases from V and 0 bases from J, leaving 7 bases between.

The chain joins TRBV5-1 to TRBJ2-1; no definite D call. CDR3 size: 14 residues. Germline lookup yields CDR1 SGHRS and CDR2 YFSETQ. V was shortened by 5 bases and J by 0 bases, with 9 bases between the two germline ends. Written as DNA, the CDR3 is TGCGCCAGCAGAACACTACCCTCCTACAATGAGCAGTTCTTC. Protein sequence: CASRTLPSYNEQFF.

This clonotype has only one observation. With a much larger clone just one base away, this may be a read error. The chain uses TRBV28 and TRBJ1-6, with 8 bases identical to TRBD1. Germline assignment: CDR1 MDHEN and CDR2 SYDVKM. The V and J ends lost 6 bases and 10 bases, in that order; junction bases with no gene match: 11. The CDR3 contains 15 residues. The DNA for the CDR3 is TGTGCCAGCAGCTCCCCTTTGCGGACAGGGTCACCCCTCCACTTT. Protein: CASSSPLRTGSPLHF.

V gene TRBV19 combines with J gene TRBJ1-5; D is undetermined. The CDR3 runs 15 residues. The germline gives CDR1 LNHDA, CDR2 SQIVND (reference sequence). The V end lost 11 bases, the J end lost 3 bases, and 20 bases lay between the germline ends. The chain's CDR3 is CAGRRVIGVNQPQHF. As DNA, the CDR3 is TGTGCCGGTCGACGAGTTATCGGGGTCAATCAGCCCCAGCATTTT.

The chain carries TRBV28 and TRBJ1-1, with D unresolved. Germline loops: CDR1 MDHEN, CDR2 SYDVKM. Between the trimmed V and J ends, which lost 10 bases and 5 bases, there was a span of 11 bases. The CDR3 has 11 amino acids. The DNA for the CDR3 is TGTGCCACCTTTCGGAGGACTGAAGCTTTCTTT. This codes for CATFRRTEAFF. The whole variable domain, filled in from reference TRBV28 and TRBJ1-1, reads DVKVTQSSRYLVKRTGEKVFLECVQDMDHENMFWYRQDPGLGLRLIYFSYDVKMKEKGDIPEGYSVSREKKERFSLILESASTNQTSMYLCATFRRTEAFFGQGTRLTVV.

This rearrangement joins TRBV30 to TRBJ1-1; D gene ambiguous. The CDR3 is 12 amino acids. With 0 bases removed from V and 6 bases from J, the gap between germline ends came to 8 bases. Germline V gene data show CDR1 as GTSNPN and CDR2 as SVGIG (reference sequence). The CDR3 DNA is TGTGCCTGGAGTGTAAGGGAGCCTGAAGCTTTCTTT. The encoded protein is CAWSVREPEAFF.

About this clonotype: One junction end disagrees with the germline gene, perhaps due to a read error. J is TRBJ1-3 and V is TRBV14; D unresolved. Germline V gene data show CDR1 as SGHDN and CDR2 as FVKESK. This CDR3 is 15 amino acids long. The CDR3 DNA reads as TGTGCCAGCAGCCAAGTTCGCACCTCTGAAAACACCATATATTTT. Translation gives CASSQVRTSENTIYF.

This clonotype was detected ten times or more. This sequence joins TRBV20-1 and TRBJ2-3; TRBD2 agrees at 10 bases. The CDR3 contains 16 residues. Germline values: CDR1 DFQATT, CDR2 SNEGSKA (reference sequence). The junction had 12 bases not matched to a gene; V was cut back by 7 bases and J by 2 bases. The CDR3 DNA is TGCAGTGTAGAAAGCGAGCGGGAGGGAAACACAGATACGCAGTATTTT. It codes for CSVESEREGNTDTQYF.

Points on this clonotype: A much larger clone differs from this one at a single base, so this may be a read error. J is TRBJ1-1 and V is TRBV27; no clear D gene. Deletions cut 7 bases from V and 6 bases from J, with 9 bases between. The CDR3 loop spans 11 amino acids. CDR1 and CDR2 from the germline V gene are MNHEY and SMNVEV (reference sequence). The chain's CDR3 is CASNSYSEAFF. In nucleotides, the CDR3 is TGTGCCAGCAATTCATACTCTGAAGCTTTCTTT.

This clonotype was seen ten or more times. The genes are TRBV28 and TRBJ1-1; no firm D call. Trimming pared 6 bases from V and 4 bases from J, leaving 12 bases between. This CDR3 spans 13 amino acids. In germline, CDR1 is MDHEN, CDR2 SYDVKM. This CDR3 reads CASRDGRTTEAFF. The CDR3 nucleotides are TGTGCCAGCAGGGACGGACGGACCACTGAAGCTTTCTTT.

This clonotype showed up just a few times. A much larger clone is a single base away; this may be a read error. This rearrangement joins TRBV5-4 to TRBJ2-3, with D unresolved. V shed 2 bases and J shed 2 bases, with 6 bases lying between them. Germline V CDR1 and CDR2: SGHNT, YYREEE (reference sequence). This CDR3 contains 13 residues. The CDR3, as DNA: TGTGCCAGCAGCTTTTACTTCACAGATACGCAGTATTTT. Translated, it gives CASSFYFTDTQYF.

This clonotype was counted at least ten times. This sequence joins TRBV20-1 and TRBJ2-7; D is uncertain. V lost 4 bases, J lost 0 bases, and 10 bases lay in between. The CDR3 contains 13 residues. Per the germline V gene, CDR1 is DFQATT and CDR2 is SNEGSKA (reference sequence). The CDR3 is CSATPEHSYEQYF. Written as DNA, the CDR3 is TGCAGTGCTACGCCAGAGCACTCCTACGAGCAGTACTTC.

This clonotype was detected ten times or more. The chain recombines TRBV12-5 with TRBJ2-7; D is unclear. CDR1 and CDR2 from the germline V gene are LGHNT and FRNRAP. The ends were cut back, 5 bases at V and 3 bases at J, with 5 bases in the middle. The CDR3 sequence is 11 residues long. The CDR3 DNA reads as TGTGCTAGTGGTCCGCACTACGAGCAGTACTTC. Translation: CASGPHYEQYF.

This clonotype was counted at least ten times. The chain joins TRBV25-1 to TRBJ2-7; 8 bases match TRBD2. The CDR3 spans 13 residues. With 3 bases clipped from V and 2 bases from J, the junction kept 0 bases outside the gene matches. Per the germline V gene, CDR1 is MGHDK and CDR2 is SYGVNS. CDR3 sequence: CASSDSGTYEQYF. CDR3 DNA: TGTGCCAGCAGTGATAGCGGGACCTACGAGCAGTACTTC.

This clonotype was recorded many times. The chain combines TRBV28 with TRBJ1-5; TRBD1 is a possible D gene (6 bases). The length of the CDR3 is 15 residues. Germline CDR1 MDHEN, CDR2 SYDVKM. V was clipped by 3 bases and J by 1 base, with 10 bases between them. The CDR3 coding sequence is TGTGCCAGCAGTTTCCAAGGACAGAGCAATCAGCCCCAGCATTTT. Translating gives CASSFQGQSNQPQHF.

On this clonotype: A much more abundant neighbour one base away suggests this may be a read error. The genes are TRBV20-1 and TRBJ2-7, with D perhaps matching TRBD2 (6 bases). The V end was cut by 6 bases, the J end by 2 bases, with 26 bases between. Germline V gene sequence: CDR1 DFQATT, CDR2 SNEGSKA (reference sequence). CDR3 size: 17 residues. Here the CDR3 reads CSAETGTPHTVPYEQYF. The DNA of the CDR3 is TGCAGTGCAGAAACCGGGACTCCACACACCGTACCCTACGAGCAGTACTTC.

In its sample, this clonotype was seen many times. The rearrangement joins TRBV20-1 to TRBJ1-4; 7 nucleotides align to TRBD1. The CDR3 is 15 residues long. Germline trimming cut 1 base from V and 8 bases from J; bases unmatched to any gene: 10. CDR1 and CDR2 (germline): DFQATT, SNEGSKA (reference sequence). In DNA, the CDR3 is TGCAGTGCTAGAGGGATATCAGGGGGGAGAGAAAAACTGTTTTTT. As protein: CSARGISGGREKLFF.

This CDR3 reads CASSRSWDYGYTF. The CDR3 DNA reads as TGTGCCAGCAGTCGCAGCTGGGACTATGGCTACACCTTC. This chain joins TRBV2 and TRBJ1-2; unclear D gene. Germline assignment: CDR1 SNHLY and CDR2 FYNNEI. Trimming took off 5 bases at V and 3 bases at J, with 10 bases between the two ends. This CDR3 is 13 amino acids long.

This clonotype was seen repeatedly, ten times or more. As DNA, the CDR3 is TGTGCCACCAGTCCTACAGGGAGTAATTCACCCCTCCACTTT. This codes for CATSPTGSNSPLHF. This chain joins TRBV24-1 and TRBJ1-6; D is possibly TRBD1 (6 bases). CDR3 length: 14 amino acids. The V gene lost 6 bases and the J gene lost 6 bases, with 11 bases spanning the gap. CDR1 is KGHDR and CDR2 is SFDVKD in the germline V gene.

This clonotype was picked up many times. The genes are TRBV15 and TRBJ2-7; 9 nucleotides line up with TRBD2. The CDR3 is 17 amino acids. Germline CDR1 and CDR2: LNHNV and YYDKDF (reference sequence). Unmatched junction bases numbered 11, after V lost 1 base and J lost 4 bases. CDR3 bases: TGTGCCACCAGCAGAGGGGTCCGGGGGACTAGCCGGTACGAGCAGTACTTC. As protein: CATSRGVRGTSRYEQYF.

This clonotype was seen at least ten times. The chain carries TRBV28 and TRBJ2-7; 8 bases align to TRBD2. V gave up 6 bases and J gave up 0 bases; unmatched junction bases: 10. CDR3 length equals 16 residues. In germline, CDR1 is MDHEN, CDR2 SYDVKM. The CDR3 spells CASSSSGSNPSYEQYF. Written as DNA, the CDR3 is TGTGCCAGCAGCTCGAGCGGGAGTAATCCCTCCTACGAGCAGTACTTC.

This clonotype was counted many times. The CDR3 region is CASSPSPTGMITEAFF. CDR3 in DNA: TGTGCCAGCAGCCCAAGTCCGACAGGCATGATCACTGAAGCTTTCTTT. The chain links TRBV27 to TRBJ1-1, with a weak D call TRBD1 (6 bases). This CDR3 is 16 amino acids long. The germline gives CDR1 MNHEY, CDR2 SMNVEV (reference sequence). V was clipped by 6 bases and J by 4 bases, with 21 bases between them.

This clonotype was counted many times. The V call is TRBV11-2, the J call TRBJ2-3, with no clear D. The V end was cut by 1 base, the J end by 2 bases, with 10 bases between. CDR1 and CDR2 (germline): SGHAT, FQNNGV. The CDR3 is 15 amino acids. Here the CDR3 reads CASSLGIPNTDTQYF. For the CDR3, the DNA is TGTGCCAGCAGCTTAGGGATCCCCAACACAGATACGCAGTATTTT.

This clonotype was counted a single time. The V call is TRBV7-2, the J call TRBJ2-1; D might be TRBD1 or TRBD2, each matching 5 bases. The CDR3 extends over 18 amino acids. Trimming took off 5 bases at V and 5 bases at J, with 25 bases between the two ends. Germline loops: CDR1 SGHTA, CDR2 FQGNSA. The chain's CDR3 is CASSLSSFLDWGNNEQFF. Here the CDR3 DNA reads TGTGCCAGCAGCCTCAGTTCCTTCCTGGACTGGGGGAACAATGAGCAGTTCTTC.

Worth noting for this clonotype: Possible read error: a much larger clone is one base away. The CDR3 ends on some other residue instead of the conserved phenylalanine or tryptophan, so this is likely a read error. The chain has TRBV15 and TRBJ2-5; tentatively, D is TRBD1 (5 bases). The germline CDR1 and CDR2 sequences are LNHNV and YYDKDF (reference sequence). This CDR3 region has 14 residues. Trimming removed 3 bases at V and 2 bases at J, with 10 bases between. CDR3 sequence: CATSSAGAQETQYS. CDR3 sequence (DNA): TGTGCCACCAGCAGTGCTGGGGCGCAAGAGACCCAGTACTCC.

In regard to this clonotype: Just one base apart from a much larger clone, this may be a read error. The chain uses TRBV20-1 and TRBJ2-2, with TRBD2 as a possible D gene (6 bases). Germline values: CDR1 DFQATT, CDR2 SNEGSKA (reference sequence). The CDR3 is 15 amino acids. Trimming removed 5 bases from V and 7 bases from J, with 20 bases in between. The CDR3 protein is CSAGGGCAADGELFF. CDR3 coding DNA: TGCAGTGCTGGTGGAGGGTGCGCAGCTGACGGGGAGCTGTTTTTT.